This TCR beta chain is from a study of blood T cells in healthy people across ages. Primers used in a second PCR of roughly 6 to 11 cycles were a sample-barcoded 5' primer and a J-beta primer mix. MiXCR was run by TCRdb on the 5' RACE reads, yielding one entry per CDR3 protein. Of around 1,000,000 distinct CDR3 sequences listed, 20% to 25% are singletons. Per the germline V gene, CDR1 is MNHEY and CDR2 is SVGAGI. CDR3 length: 12 amino acids. V lost 6 bases and J 2 bases, leaving 6 bases between the germline ends. These data also formed part of another study, on T cells of mothers and their children.

The chain links TRBV6-5 to TRBJ2-3; D ambiguous. Sample: blood. This clonotype originated in a girl aged 2 to 9 in good health. The CDR3 nucleotides read TGTGCCAGCAGGGGCTTCACAGATACGCAGTATTTT. This sequence encodes CASRGFTDTQYF.